Listed below are T cell receptor beta chains from one sample, sequenced in a study of T cells in Graves' hyperthyroidism and ophthalmopathy. TCRdb re-derived calls from the multiplex PCR reads in MiXCR, one entry per CDR3 protein. The repertoire consists of some 350,000 distinct CDR3 sequences, with 13% to 15% occurring once and the leading ten covering about 21%. Sequencing was carried out using blood. The receptors stem from an older woman with Graves' ophthalmopathy. CDR3s leave out the opening cysteine and the closing phenylalanine or tryptophan.

v_call: TRBV28
j_call: TRBJ2-1
cdr3_aa: ASRRQGFVEQF

v_call: TRBV27
j_call: TRBJ2-6
cdr3_aa: ASSPQVGGANVLT

v_call: TRBV18
j_call: TRBJ2-5
cdr3_aa: ASSLQGGQETQY

v_call: TRBV19
j_call: TRBJ2-3
cdr3_aa: ASSIDLSTDTQY

v_call: TRBV2
j_call: TRBJ1-1
cdr3_aa: ATHPPGPQNAF

v_call: TRBV7-2
j_call: TRBJ2-7
cdr3_aa: ASSSCGGMGNYEQY

v_call: TRBV12-3/TRBV12-4
j_call: TRBJ2-2
cdr3_aa: ASRASGGAGELF

v_call: TRBV2
j_call: TRBJ1-1
cdr3_aa: ASRQQGARAEAF

v_call: TRBV6-4
j_call: TRBJ2-7
cdr3_aa: ASTLLGEQY

v_call: TRBV19
j_call: TRBJ2-3
cdr3_aa: ASSPAGSVADTQY

v_call: TRBV5-1
j_call: TRBJ2-4
cdr3_aa: ASSLGDHIAKNIQY

v_call: TRBV7-9
j_call: TRBJ1-1
cdr3_aa: ASSIVQGVFTEAF

v_call: TRBV30
j_call: TRBJ2-2
cdr3_aa: AWSVPGPTGELF

v_call: TRBV20-1
j_call: TRBJ2-4
cdr3_aa: SATDRVAKNIQY

v_call: TRBV25-1
j_call: TRBJ2-7
cdr3_aa: ASSGLAGGPDEQY

v_call: TRBV6-1
j_call: TRBJ2-7
cdr3_aa: ASRGDRSYSDEQY

v_call: TRBV13
j_call: TRBJ2-2
cdr3_aa: ASSLPRSTGLGELF

v_call: TRBV18
j_call: TRBJ1-2
cdr3_aa: ASSPQASNYGYT

v_call: TRBV5-1
j_call: TRBJ2-7
cdr3_aa: ASSLAPGAYEQY

v_call: TRBV4-1
j_call: TRBJ2-4
cdr3_aa: ASSQAIRGAKNIQY

v_call: TRBV28
j_call: TRBJ1-3
cdr3_aa: ASTTSGNTIY

v_call: TRBV6-1
j_call: TRBJ2-2
cdr3_aa: ATQTSTGELF

v_call: TRBV24-1
j_call: TRBJ2-3
cdr3_aa: ATSEDSTDTQY

v_call: TRBV30
j_call: TRBJ1-6
cdr3_aa: AWSVNNSPLH

v_call: TRBV2
j_call: NA
cdr3_aa: ASSSGEKNTQH

v_call: TRBV28
j_call: TRBJ2-5
cdr3_aa: ASSNLGVKYKETQY